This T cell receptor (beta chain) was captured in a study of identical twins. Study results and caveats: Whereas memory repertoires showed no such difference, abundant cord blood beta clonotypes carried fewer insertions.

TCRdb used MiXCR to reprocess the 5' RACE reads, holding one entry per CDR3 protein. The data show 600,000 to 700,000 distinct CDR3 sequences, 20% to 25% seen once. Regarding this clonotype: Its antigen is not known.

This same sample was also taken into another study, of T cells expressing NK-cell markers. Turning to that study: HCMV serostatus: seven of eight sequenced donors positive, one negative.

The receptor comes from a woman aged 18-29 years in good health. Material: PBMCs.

The CDR3 nucleotides are TGTGCCAGCGGACCTAAGGACGAGCAGTACTTC. Translating it yields CASGPKDEQYF. The genes are TRBV25-1 and TRBJ2-7; D is unresolved. Germline V gives CDR1 MGHDK, CDR2 SYGVNS. The CDR3 covers 11 residues. V lost 8 bases and J 5 bases, leaving 10 bases between the germline ends.